Below are 19 T cell receptor beta chains sequenced from a single sample in a study of shared clonotypes between healthy human individuals. Profiling relied on immunoSEQ multiplex PCR, and the TCRdb table lists in-frame clones only, not all of them. The table lists approximately 2.5 million clones, around 90% of them singletons, with about 0.13% in the top ten. The sample was naive CD4+ T cells sorted from blood. Subset meaning: CD45RA+ positively selected. The source is a man in his late teens or twenties in good health.

J is TRBJ1-6 and V is TRBV7-3; D may be TRBD1 (6 bases). Germline CDR1 SGHTA, CDR2 FQGTGA. The CDR3 consists of 13 residues. V was clipped by 6 bases and J by 10 bases, with 13 bases between them. CDR3 sequence reads: CASSDTGNSPLHF. In DNA, the CDR3 is TGTGCCAGCAGTGATACAGGGAACTCACCCCTCCACTTT.

V is TRBV10-2 and J is TRBJ1-1; 9 bases match TRBD1. V lost 4 bases to trimming and J lost 6 bases; unmatched junction nucleotides: 12. This CDR3 region has 16 residues. CDR1 and CDR2 (germline): WSHSY, SAAADI. CDR3 nucleotides: TGCGCCAGCAGTGTAAGGGACAGGGAGGGAGGGCCTGAAGCTTTCTTT. Translated: CASSVRDREGGPEAFF.

The rearrangement links TRBV6-5 to TRBJ2-3; TRBD2 aligns across 8 bases. In germline, CDR1 is MNHEY, CDR2 SVGAGI. This CDR3 spans 15 amino acids. Unmatched junction bases numbered 3, after V lost 3 bases and J lost 1 base. In nucleotides, the CDR3 is TGTGCCAGCAGTTATTTGCGGGGGGGCACAGATACGCAGTATTTT. As protein: CASSYLRGGTDTQYF.

This clone was recorded once. The genes are TRBV14 and TRBJ2-7, with TRBD1 matching 7 bases. The CDR3 runs 16 residues. The V segment lost 0 bases and the J segment 4 bases; nucleotides outside the gene matches: 9. Germline V gives CDR1 SGHDN, CDR2 FVKESK. CDR3 nucleotide sequence: TGTGCCAGCAGCCAAGATCGCACAGGGGTTGGGTACGAGCAGTACTTC. Translating gives CASSQDRTGVGYEQYF.

This chain links TRBV10-2 with TRBJ1-1; maybe TRBD1 (6 bases). There are 15 residues in the CDR3. V was trimmed by 2 bases and J by 2 bases, leaving 12 bases between them. Germline V gene sequence: CDR1 WSHSY, CDR2 SAAADI. This CDR3 reads CASSESQGLNTEAFF. CDR3 DNA sequence: TGCGCCAGCAGTGAGAGTCAGGGGCTAAACACTGAAGCTTTCTTT.

V usage is TRBV2 and J usage is TRBJ2-7; 8 nucleotides match TRBD1. The germline V gene has CDR1 SNHLY and CDR2 FYNNEI. Losses at the gene ends were 6 bases for V and 5 bases for J; bases not matched to a gene: 6. This CDR3 contains 13 residues. CDR3 in DNA: TGTGCCAGCAGCCGCGGACAGGGCCACGAGCAGTACTTC. Translated: CASSRGQGHEQYF.

The chain recombines TRBV28 with TRBJ2-3; TRBD2 might be the D (7 bases). The CDR3 loop spans 15 amino acids. V gave up 4 bases and J gave up 6 bases, with 17 bases separating them. Germline V gives CDR1 MDHEN, CDR2 SYDVKM. The CDR3 protein is CASSSNRGARDTQYF. As DNA, the CDR3 is TGTGCCAGCAGTTCAAATCGGGGGGCCAGGGATACGCAGTATTTT.

The rearrangement uses TRBV5-1 and TRBJ2-7; 7 nucleotides line up with TRBD1. The J segment lost 3 bases and the V segment lost 4 bases, leaving 13 bases of the junction unmatched. Germline V gives CDR1 SGHRS, CDR2 YFSETQ. The CDR3 has 16 amino acids. The CDR3 DNA is TGCGCCAGCAGCGAGGACAGGATCCGGTCTCACTACGAGCAGTACTTC. It encodes CASSEDRIRSHYEQYF.

This clone appeared a single time. The V gene is TRBV30, the J gene TRBJ2-7; 9 nucleotides align to TRBD1. The trim removed 3 bases at V and 3 bases at J, leaving 6 bases unmatched. The CDR3 consists of 14 residues. Germline V lookup: CDR1 GTSNPN, CDR2 SVGIG (reference sequence). The DNA of the CDR3 is TGTGCCTGGAGAGTTCCGGGACAGGGCTACGAGCAGTACTTC. This codes for CAWRVPGQGYEQYF.

The chain couples TRBV7-2 to TRBJ2-7; the match to TRBD1 covers 7 bases. Looked up from germline, CDR1 is SGHTA and CDR2 is FQGNSA. Trimming cost V 5 bases and J 2 bases; bases outside gene matches: 9. This CDR3 comprises 15 residues. The CDR3 DNA is TGTGCCAGCAGCCCAACAGGGGTAGGAACCTACGAGCAGTACTTC. Amino acids: CASSPTGVGTYEQYF.

The chain links TRBV19 to TRBJ2-2; 10 bases are a match to TRBD2. This CDR3 region has 16 residues. The ends lost 5 bases at V and 5 bases at J; junction bases unmatched: 8. CDR1 is LNHDA, CDR2 SQIVND, per germline (reference sequence). This CDR3 is CASSSSGSYSTGELFF. CDR3 bases: TGTGCCAGTAGTTCTAGCGGGAGTTATTCTACCGGGGAGCTGTTTTTT.

This rearrangement joins TRBV29-1 to TRBJ2-2, with D unresolved. Germline V gene sequence: CDR1 SQVTM, CDR2 ANQGSEA. V was shortened by 7 bases and J by 4 bases, with 25 bases between the two germline ends. The CDR3 is made up of 17 amino acids. The chain's CDR3 is CSANAYPGSLGTGELFF. The CDR3 nucleotides are TGCAGCGCCAATGCCTATCCAGGATCCCTAGGCACCGGGGAGCTGTTTTTT.

This sequence joins TRBV5-1 and TRBJ2-5; D remains ambiguous. The CDR3 runs to 15 residues. CDR1 is SGHRS and CDR2 is YFSETQ in the germline V gene. Trimming removed 5 bases at V and 5 bases at J, with 19 bases between. Written as DNA, the CDR3 is TGCGCCAGCAGTCTGGCTACCTCGGAAGGGGAGACCCAGTACTTC. Its translation: CASSLATSEGETQYF. Drawing the rest from reference TRBV5-1 and TRBJ2-5, the complete variable domain is KAGVTQTPRYLIKTRGQQVTLSCSPISGHRSVSWYQQTPGQGLQFLFEYFSETQRNKGNFPGRFSGRQFSNSRSEMNVSTLELGDSALYLCASSLATSEGETQYFGPGTRLLVL.

V and J are TRBV4-2 and TRBJ1-1; D is ambiguous. Deletions cut 0 bases from V and 8 bases from J, with 7 bases between. The CDR3 is made up of 12 amino acids. Germline V gene data show CDR1 as LGHNA and CDR2 as YNFKEQ. The CDR3, as DNA: TGTGCCAGCAGCCAAGATCTGGGGGAAGCTTTCTTT. It codes for CASSQDLGEAFF.

This chain links TRBV5-6 with TRBJ1-2; 7 nucleotides align to TRBD1. In germline, CDR1 is SGHDT, CDR2 YYEEEE. The CDR3 runs 13 residues. With V trimmed by 3 bases and J by 6 bases, 5 bases remained unmatched. CDR3 protein: CASSSDRVNGYTF. The CDR3 region has the DNA TGTGCCAGCAGCTCTGACAGGGTGAATGGCTACACCTTC.

V gene TRBV30 combines with J gene TRBJ1-5; tentative D call: TRBD1 (6 bases). The CDR3 is 13 residues long. Germline V CDR1 and CDR2: GTSNPN, SVGIG (reference sequence). Trimming shortened V by 5 bases and J by 6 bases, and 14 bases separated the two germline ends. The CDR3 sequence is CAWADSTAQPQHF. DNA for the CDR3: TGTGCCTGGGCGGACAGTACAGCTCAGCCCCAGCATTTT.

This chain links TRBV28 with TRBJ2-1; 7 nucleotides align to TRBD2. In germline, CDR1 is MDHEN, CDR2 SYDVKM. Trimming took 2 bases from V and 6 from J; bases not matched to a gene: 1. CDR3 length: 13 residues. The CDR3: CASSLTSVNEQFF. CDR3 bases: TGTGCCAGCAGTTTAACTAGCGTCAATGAGCAGTTCTTC.

The chain employs TRBV5-1 and TRBJ2-5; no reliable D call. Germline CDR1 is SGHRS and CDR2 is YFSETQ. This CDR3 region has 14 residues. Trimming removed 1 base from V and 2 bases from J, with 9 bases in between. The CDR3 DNA is TGCGCCAGCAGCTTGTTATCAGAACAAGAGACCCAGTACTTC. Its protein product is CASSLLSEQETQYF.

The chain recombines TRBV6-6 with TRBJ1-3, with D tentatively TRBD1 (6 bases). This CDR3 region has 14 residues. CDR1 and CDR2 (germline): MNHNY, SVGAGI (reference sequence). Trimming stripped 2 bases from V and 4 bases from J, with 9 bases between. This CDR3 reads CASSYMDSGNTIYF. The CDR3 DNA is TGTGCCAGCAGTTACATGGACAGCGGAAACACCATATATTTT.